The 21 T cell receptor beta chains below all came from one sample that was sequenced in a study of cytomegalovirus exposure and HLA in healthy donors. Both 60 Vbeta primers and 13 Jbeta primers went into the PCR. This table comes from immunoSEQ multiplex PCR, and its TCRdb copy is limited to in-frame clones, with some not included. The table lists around 170,000 clones, 65% to 80% of them singletons. Sequencing was carried out using PBMCs. All receptors derive from a woman between 45 and 65 years old in good health and CMV-seropositive.

The rearrangement uses TRBV5-8 and TRBJ1-1, with 9 bases that match TRBD1. CDR1 SGHTS and CDR2 YDEGEE come from the germline V gene. Unmatched junction bases numbered 5, after V lost 0 bases and J lost 5 bases. This CDR3 is built from 15 residues. CDR3 DNA sequence: TGTGCCAGCAGCTTGGGGGACAGGGTGAGGACTGAAGCTTTCTTT. Amino acid sequence: CASSLGDRVRTEAFF.

The rearrangement joins TRBV10-3 to TRBJ1-2, with D possibly being TRBD1 (5 bases). V was pared by 7 bases and J by 0 bases, with 15 bases between. Germline loops: CDR1 ENHRY, CDR2 SYGVKD. The CDR3 length is 15 residues. CDR3 sequence (DNA): TGTGCCATCACAGGAACGGGGGACGCTAACTATGGCTACACCTTC. Amino acids: CAITGTGDANYGYTF.

V gene TRBV10-3 combines with J gene TRBJ2-5; D is possibly TRBD2 (7 bases). Germline lookup yields CDR1 ENHRY and CDR2 SYGVKD. The CDR3 spans 19 residues. Trimming took 2 bases from V and 4 from J, leaving 26 bases between them. CDR3 in amino acids: CAISEVVAAGRGIRETQYF. The CDR3 nucleotides are TGTGCCATCAGTGAGGTGGTAGCAGCGGGAAGGGGGATAAGAGAGACCCAGTACTTC.

The chain joins TRBV19 to TRBJ2-7, with D maybe TRBD1 (5 bases). The CDR3 is made up of 15 amino acids. The germline V gene encodes CDR1 LNHDA and CDR2 SQIVND (reference sequence). V was clipped by 1 base and J by 4 bases, with 14 bases between them. The CDR3 nucleotides read TGTGCCAGTAGTATAGGTTGGCAGGGTGCGTACGAGCAGTACTTC. It codes for CASSIGWQGAYEQYF.

This chain links TRBV20-1 with TRBJ1-2; D unclear. The germline V gene has CDR1 DFQATT and CDR2 SNEGSKA (reference sequence). Deletions cut 2 bases from V and 4 bases from J, with 5 bases between. The CDR3 contains 11 residues. In DNA, the CDR3 is TGCAGTGCTAGATTCAGCTATGGCTACACCTTC. Amino acids: CSARFSYGYTF.

The chain employs TRBV4-3 and TRBJ2-7; D is unresolved. V dropped 0 bases and J dropped 5 bases, with 11 bases sitting between them. The CDR3 length is 14 residues. Germline V gene lookup returns CDR1 LGHNA and CDR2 YSLEER. The CDR3 DNA reads as TGCGCCAGCAGCCAAGAGAGCGCCTCGGACGAGCAGTACTTC. This gives the protein CASSQESASDEQYF.

The chain joins TRBV7-6 to TRBJ2-1, with TRBD2 matching over 12 bases. V shed 3 bases and J 7 bases; nucleotides not matched to a gene: 4. Germline assignment: CDR1 SGHVS and CDR2 FNYEAQ. This CDR3 contains 15 residues. CDR3 in amino acids: CASSLTSGSFNEQFF. CDR3 nucleotides: TGTGCCAGCAGCTTGACTAGCGGGAGCTTTAATGAGCAGTTCTTC.

The chain joins TRBV29-1 to TRBJ2-3, with TRBD2 matching over 7 bases. The CDR3 runs 14 residues. The germline gives CDR1 SQVTM, CDR2 ANQGSEA. V trimming: 5 bases; J trimming: 2 bases; junction bases outside the gene matches: 7. The CDR3 nucleotides read TGCAGCGTTCTACCGGGACTAAACACAGATACGCAGTATTTT. Protein product: CSVLPGLNTDTQYF.

The rearrangement joins TRBV27 to TRBJ1-4, with a weak D call TRBD1 (5 bases). The CDR3 runs to 15 residues. The V gene lost 8 bases and the J gene lost 5 bases, with 18 bases spanning the gap. CDR1 and CDR2 (germline): MNHEY, SMNVEV (reference sequence). CDR3: CASYTAAGTNEKLFF. The CDR3 nucleotides read TGTGCCAGCTATACCGCCGCGGGGACGAATGAAAAACTGTTTTTT.

This clone was found once. This chain joins TRBV11-3 and TRBJ1-1; 9 bases map to TRBD1. Unmatched junction bases numbered 9, after V lost 5 bases and J lost 8 bases. The CDR3 consists of 14 residues. CDR1 and CDR2 (germline): SGHNT, YENEEA. The CDR3 here is CASSQRTGGREAFF. In nucleotides, the CDR3 is TGTGCCAGCAGCCAACGAACAGGGGGCCGAGAAGCTTTCTTT.

The chain employs TRBV25-1 and TRBJ1-5, with D possibly being TRBD1 (5 bases). The germline CDR1 and CDR2 sequences are MGHDK and SYGVNS. Trimming left V 6 bases short and J 2 bases short, with 11 bases between. The CDR3 extends over 14 amino acids. CDR3 in DNA: TGTGCCAGCAGCCTCGGGGGTGGCAATCAGCCCCAGCATTTT. Translation gives CASSLGGGNQPQHF.

This chain connects TRBV20-1 to TRBJ2-5; unclear D gene. The J call may not be correct, given that the DNA end is closer to TRBJ2-7. Germline lookup yields CDR1 DFQATT and CDR2 SNEGSKA (reference sequence). This CDR3 contains 11 residues. The CDR3 is CSAESSYEQYF. DNA of the CDR3: TGCAGTGCAGAGAGCTCCTACGAGCAGTACTTC.

This chain links TRBV9 with TRBJ2-7; 7 bases agree with TRBD1. The junction had 5 bases not matched to a gene; V was cut back by 5 bases and J by 0 bases. CDR3 length equals 14 residues. The germline V gene has CDR1 SGDLS and CDR2 YYNGEE. CDR3 amino acids: CASSADRASYEQYF. CDR3 nucleotide sequence: TGTGCCAGCAGTGCAGACAGGGCCTCCTACGAGCAGTACTTC. The whole variable domain, remainder taken from reference TRBV9 and TRBJ2-7, is DSGVTQTPKHLITATGQRVTLRCSPRSGDLSVYWYQQSLDQGLQFLIQYYNGEERAKGNILERFSAQQFPDLHSELNLSSLELGDSALYFCASSADRASYEQYFGPGTRLTVT.

This rearrangement joins TRBV19 to TRBJ2-6; 8 nucleotides line up with TRBD1. Trimming cost V 1 base and J 2 bases; bases outside gene matches: 4. The CDR3 sequence is 17 residues long. Germline V gene sequence: CDR1 LNHDA, CDR2 SQIVND (reference sequence). The CDR3 region is CASSIVDRAAGANVLTF. For the CDR3, the DNA is TGTGCCAGTAGTATAGTGGACAGGGCGGCTGGGGCCAACGTCCTGACTTTC.

The genes are TRBV14 and TRBJ1-4; D is undetermined. The CDR3 totals 14 residues. The germline V and J ends were trimmed by 1 base and 0 bases, with 3 bases remaining between them. Germline values: CDR1 SGHDN, CDR2 FVKESK. The CDR3 DNA reads TGTGCCAGCAGCCAAGGAGCAACTAATGAAAAACTGTTTTTT. Translation gives CASSQGATNEKLFF. Together with reference TRBV14 and TRBJ1-4, the CDR3 gives the full variable domain: EAGVTQFPSHSVIEKGQTVTLRCDPISGHDNLYWYRRVMGKEIKFLLHFVKESKQDESGMPNNRFLAERTGGTYSTLKVQPAELEDSGVYFCASSQGATNEKLFFGSGTQLSVL.

In nucleotides, the CDR3 is TGTGCCAGCAGTCCGGGCGGGGGGGCGAGCTCCTACGAGCAGTACTTC. Its translation: CASSPGGGASSYEQYF. The chain combines TRBV5-4 with TRBJ2-7; 9 bases align to TRBD2. Unmatched junction bases numbered 9, after V lost 5 bases and J lost 0 bases. This CDR3 region has 16 residues. CDR1 SGHNT and CDR2 YYREEE come from the germline V gene (reference sequence).

The CDR3 protein is CASSFGDGSEQYF. The CDR3 nucleotides are TGTGCCAGCAGCTTCGGGGATGGATCCGAGCAGTACTTC. This chain uses TRBV9 with TRBJ2-7; the D gene is possibly TRBD2 (5 bases). V was shortened by 4 bases and J by 6 bases, with 14 bases between the two germline ends. CDR3 length equals 13 residues. Germline CDR1 reads SGDLS; CDR2 reads YYNGEE.

This chain joins TRBV19 and TRBJ1-1; D gene ambiguous. The CDR3 spans 15 residues. Germline assignment: CDR1 LNHDA and CDR2 SQIVND (reference sequence). Trimming left V 5 bases short and J 5 bases short, with 18 bases between. The CDR3, as DNA: TGTGCCAGTAGTCTACAAATGGCTTTGGAGACTGAAGCTTTCTTT. This encodes CASSLQMALETEAFF.

CDR3 region: CASGRQGALLYF. CDR3 DNA sequence: TGTGCCAGCGGTAGACAGGGGGCCCTCCTGTACTTC. The rearrangement joins TRBV6-5 to TRBJ2-4; 10 positions match TRBD1. Trimming took 8 bases from V and 15 from J; bases not matched to a gene: 10. The CDR3 contains 12 residues. Germline CDR1 MNHEY, CDR2 SVGAGI.

The chain uses TRBV18 and TRBJ2-5; a possible D gene is TRBD2 (6 bases). Germline V gene data show CDR1 as KGHSH and CDR2 as LQKENI. The CDR3 runs to 13 residues. V lost 6 bases to trimming and J lost 2 bases, with 10 bases between them. In nucleotides, the CDR3 is TGTGCCAGCTCCAAGACTAGACAAGAGACCCAGTACTTC. As protein: CASSKTRQETQYF.

Here the CDR3 DNA reads TGCGCCAGCAGCTCCCCCGGTAACTACAATGAGCAGTTCTTC. It codes for CASSSPGNYNEQFF. V and J are TRBV5-1 and TRBJ2-1, with D hard to call. The CDR3 extends over 14 amino acids. The V end lost 3 bases, the J end lost 3 bases, and 10 bases lay between the germline ends. Germline V lookup: CDR1 SGHRS, CDR2 YFSETQ.